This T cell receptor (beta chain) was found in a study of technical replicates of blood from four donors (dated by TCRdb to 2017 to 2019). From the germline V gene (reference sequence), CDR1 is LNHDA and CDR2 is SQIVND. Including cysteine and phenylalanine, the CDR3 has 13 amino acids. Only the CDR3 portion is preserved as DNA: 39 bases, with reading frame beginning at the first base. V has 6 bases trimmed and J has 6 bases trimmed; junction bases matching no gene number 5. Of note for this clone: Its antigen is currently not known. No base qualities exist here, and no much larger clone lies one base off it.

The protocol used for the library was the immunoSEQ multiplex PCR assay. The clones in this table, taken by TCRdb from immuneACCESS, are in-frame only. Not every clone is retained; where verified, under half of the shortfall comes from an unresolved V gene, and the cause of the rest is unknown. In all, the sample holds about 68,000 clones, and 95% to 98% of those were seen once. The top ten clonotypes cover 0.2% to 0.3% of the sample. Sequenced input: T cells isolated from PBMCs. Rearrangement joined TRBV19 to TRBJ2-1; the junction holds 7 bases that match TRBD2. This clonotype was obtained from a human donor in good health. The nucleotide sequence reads TGTGCCAGTAGCCATGTAGCGGGCAATGAGCAGTTCTTC. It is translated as CASSHVAGNEQFF.